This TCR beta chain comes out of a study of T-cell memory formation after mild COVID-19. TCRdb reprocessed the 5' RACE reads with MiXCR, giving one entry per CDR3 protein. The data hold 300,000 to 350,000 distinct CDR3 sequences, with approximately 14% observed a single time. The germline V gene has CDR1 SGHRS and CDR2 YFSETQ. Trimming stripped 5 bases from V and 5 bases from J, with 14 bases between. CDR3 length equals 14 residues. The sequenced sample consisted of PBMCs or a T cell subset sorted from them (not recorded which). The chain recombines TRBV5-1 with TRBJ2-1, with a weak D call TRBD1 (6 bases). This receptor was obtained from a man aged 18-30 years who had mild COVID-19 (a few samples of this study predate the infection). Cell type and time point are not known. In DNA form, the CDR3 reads TGCGCCAGCAGACCAGGGGACACAAACAATGAGCAGTTCTTC. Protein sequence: CASRPGDTNNEQFF.